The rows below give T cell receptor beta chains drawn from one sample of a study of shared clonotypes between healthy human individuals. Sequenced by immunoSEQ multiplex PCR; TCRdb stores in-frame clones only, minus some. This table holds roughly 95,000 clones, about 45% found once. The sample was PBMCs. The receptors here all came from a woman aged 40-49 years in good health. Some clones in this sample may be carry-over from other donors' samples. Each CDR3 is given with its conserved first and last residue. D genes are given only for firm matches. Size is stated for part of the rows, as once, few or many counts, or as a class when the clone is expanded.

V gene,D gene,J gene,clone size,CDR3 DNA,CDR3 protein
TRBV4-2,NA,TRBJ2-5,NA,TGTGCCAGCAGCCAAGAGGCTAGCCTGGAGACCCAGTACTTC,CASSQEASLETQYF
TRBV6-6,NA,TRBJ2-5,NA,TGTGCCAGCAGTAAAACCCGGGACGGACAAGAGACCCAGTACTTC,CASSKTRDGQETQYF
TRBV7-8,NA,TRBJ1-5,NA,TGTGCCAGCACCTCCCGCGGGAATCAGCCCCAGCATTTT,CASTSRGNQPQHF
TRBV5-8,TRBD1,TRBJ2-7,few,TGTGCCAGCAGCCGGACAGGGCGGTACGAGCAGTACTTC,CASSRTGRYEQYF
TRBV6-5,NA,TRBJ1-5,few,TGTGCCAGCAGTTCGACCGAACGTCAGCCCCAGCATTTT,CASSSTERQPQHF
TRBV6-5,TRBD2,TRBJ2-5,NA,TGTGCCAGCAGTTATACTAGCGGGAGAGGAGAGACCCAGTACTTC,CASSYTSGRGETQYF
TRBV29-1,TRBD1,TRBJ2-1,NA,TGCAGCGTAGGGCAGGGGGCCTACAATGAGCAGTTCTTC,CSVGQGAYNEQFF
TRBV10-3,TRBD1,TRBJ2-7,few,TGTGCCATCAAGGGGGCCCGCTCCTACGAGCAGTACTTC,CAIKGARSYEQYF
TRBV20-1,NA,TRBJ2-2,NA,TGCAGTGCTAGATACACCGGGGAGCTGTTTTTT,CSARYTGELFF
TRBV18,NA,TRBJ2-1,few,TGTGCCAGCTCAGGGACCGGCAATGAGCAGTTCTTC,CASSGTGNEQFF
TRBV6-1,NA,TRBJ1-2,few,TGTGCCAGCAGTGGAGAACGGGACATATATGGCTACACCTTC,CASSGERDIYGYTF
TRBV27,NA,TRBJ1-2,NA,TGTGCCAGCAGTTCAAACCGGGACATGCGAGGCTACACCTTC,CASSSNRDMRGYTF
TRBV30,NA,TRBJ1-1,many,TGTGCCTGGATTCGACACGGACAAGCTTTCTTT,CAWIRHGQAFF
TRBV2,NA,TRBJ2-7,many,TGTGCCAGCAGCAGGGGTCGCTCCTACGAGCAGTACTTC,CASSRGRSYEQYF
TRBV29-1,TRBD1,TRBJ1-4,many,TGCAGCGTTTACACCGGACAGGGTAATGAAAAACTGTTTTTT,CSVYTGQGNEKLFF
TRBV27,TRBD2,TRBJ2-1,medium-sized,TGTGCCAGCAGTTACAGGCGGGAGGTTCCCAATGAGCAGTTCTTC,CASSYRREVPNEQFF
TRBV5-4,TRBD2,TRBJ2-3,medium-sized,TGTGCCAGCAGCTCGGGACTAGCGGGAGGGAGGGATACGCAGTATTTT,CASSSGLAGGRDTQYF
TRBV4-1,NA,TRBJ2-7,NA,TGCGCCAGCAGCCAAGAGGACGGGAGCTCCTACGAGCAGTACTTC,CASSQEDGSSYEQYF
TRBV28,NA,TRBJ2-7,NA,TGTGCCAGCAGCACCATTTGGCCCCGCTACGAGCAGTACTTC,CASSTIWPRYEQYF
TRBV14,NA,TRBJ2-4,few,TGTGCCAGCAGCGGCAAAAACATTCAGTACTTC,CASSGKNIQYF
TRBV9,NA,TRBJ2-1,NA,TGTGCCAGCAGCGTAGGACAGACTGACTCCTACAATGAGCAGTTCTTC,CASSVGQTDSYNEQFF
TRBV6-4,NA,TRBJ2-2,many,TGTGCCAGTAATAAGGAAGCGAACACCGGGGAGCTGTTTTTT,CASNKEANTGELFF
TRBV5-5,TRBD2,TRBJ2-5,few,TGTGCCAGCAGCCTTACCGGGACTAGCGGGAGTTATTTGAAGACCCAGTACTTC,CASSLTGTSGSYLKTQYF
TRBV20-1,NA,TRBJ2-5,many,TGCAGTGCCGAACAAGAGACCCAGTACTTC,CSAEQETQYF
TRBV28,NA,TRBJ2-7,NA,TGTGCCAGCACCCTGGGACCCCCGATCTACGAGCAGTACTTC,CASTLGPPIYEQYF
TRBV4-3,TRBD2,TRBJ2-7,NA,TGCGCCAGCAGCCAAGATTGGCTAGCGGGAGGCAAAACCTACGAGCAGTACTTC,CASSQDWLAGGKTYEQYF